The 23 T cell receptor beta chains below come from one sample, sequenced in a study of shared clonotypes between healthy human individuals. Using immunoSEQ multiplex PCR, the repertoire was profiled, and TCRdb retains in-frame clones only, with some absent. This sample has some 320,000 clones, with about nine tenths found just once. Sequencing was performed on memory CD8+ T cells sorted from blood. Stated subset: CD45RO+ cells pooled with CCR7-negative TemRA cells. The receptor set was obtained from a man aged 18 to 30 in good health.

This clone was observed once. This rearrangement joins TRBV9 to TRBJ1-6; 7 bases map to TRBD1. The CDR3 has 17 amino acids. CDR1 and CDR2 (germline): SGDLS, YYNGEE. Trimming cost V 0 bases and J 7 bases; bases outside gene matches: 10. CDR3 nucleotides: TGTGCCAGCAGCGTAGACGCTCGTCGGGACAGAAATTCACCCCTCCACTTT. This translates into CASSVDARRDRNSPLHF.

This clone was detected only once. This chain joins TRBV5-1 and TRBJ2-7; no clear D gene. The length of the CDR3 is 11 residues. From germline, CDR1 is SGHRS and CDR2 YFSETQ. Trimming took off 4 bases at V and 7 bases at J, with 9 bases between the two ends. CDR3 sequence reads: CASSLIGEQYF. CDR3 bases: TGCGCCAGCAGCCTGATTGGAGAGCAGTACTTC.

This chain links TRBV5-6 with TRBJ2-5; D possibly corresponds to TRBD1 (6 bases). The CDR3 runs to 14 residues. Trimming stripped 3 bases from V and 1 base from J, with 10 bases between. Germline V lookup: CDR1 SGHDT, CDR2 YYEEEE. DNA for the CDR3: TGTGCCAGCAGCTGGGAGACAGGCCAAGAGACCCAGTACTTC. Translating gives CASSWETGQETQYF.

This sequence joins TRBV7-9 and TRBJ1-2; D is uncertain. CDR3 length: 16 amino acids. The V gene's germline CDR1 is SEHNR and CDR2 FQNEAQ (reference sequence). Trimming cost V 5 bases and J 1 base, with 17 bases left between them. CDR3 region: CASSTIKSPVNYGYTF. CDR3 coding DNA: TGTGCCAGCAGCACAATCAAGAGCCCCGTTAACTATGGCTACACCTTC.

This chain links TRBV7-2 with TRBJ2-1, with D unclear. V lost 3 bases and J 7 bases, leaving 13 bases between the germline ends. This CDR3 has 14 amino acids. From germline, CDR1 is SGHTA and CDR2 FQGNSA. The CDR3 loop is CASSFLSSDNEQFF. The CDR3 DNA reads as TGTGCCAGCAGCTTCCTATCTAGTGATAATGAGCAGTTCTTC.

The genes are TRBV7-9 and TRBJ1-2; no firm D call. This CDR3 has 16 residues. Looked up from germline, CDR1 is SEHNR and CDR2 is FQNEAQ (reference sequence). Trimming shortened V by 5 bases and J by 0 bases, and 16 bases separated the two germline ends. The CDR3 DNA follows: TGTGCCAGCAGCCCCCGATCCCGGGCGTCTAACTATGGCTACACCTTC. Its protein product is CASSPRSRASNYGYTF. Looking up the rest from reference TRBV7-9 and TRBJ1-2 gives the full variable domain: DTGVSQNPRHKITKRGQNVTFRCDPISEHNRLYWYRQTLGQGPEFLTYFQNEAQLEKSRLLSDRFSAERPKGSFSTLEIQRTEQGDSAMYLCASSPRSRASNYGYTFGSGTRLTVV.

CDR3 sequence (DNA): TGCGCCAGCAGCCAAGAAATACAGGAATACTACGAGCAGTACTTC. Protein: CASSQEIQEYYEQYF. The rearrangement links TRBV4-1 to TRBJ2-7, with TRBD1 as a possible D gene (5 bases). The germline gives CDR1 MGHRA, CDR2 YSYEKL. V was cut by 0 bases and J by 3 bases, with 12 bases left in between. CDR3 length equals 15 residues.

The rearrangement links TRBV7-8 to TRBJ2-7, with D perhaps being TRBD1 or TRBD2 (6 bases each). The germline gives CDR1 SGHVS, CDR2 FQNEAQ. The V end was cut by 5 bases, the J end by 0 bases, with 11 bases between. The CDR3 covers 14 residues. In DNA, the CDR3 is TGTGCCAGCAGCCGGCGGGACATCTCCTACGAGCAGTACTTC. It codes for CASSRRDISYEQYF. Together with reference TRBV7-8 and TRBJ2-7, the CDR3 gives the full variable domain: GAGVSQSPRYKVAKRGQDVALRCDPISGHVSLFWYQQALGQGPEFLTYFQNEAQLDKSGLPSDRFFAERPEGSVSTLKIQRTQQEDSAVYLCASSRRDISYEQYFGPGTRLTVT.

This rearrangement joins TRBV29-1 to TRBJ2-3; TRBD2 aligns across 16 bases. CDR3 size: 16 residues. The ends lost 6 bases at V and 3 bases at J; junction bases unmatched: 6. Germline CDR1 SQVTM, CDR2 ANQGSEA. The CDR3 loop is CSVDRGLAGGTDTQYF. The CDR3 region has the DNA TGCAGCGTCGACCGGGGACTAGCGGGAGGGACAGATACGCAGTATTTT.

CDR3 in amino acids: CASSQDRSYSYEQYF. CDR3 coding DNA: TGCGCCAGCAGCCAAGATCGCAGTTACTCCTACGAGCAGTACTTC. The V call is TRBV4-3, the J call TRBJ2-7, with D unclear. The CDR3 length is 15 residues. CDR1 and CDR2 (germline): LGHNA, YSLEER. V was trimmed by 0 bases and J by 0 bases, leaving 9 bases between them.

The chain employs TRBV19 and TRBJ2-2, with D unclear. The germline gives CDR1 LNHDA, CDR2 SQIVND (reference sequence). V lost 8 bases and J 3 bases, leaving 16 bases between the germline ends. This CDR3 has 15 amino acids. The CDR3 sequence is CASRLFGSDTGELFF. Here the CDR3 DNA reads TGTGCCAGTCGACTTTTTGGGTCCGACACCGGGGAGCTGTTTTTT.

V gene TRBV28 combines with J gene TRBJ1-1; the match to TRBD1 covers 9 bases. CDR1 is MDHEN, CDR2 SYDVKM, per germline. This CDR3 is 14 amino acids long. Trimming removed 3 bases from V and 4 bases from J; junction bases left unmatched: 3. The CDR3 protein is CASSFQDRGTEAFF. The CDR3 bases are TGTGCCAGCAGTTTCCAGGACAGGGGCACTGAAGCTTTCTTT.

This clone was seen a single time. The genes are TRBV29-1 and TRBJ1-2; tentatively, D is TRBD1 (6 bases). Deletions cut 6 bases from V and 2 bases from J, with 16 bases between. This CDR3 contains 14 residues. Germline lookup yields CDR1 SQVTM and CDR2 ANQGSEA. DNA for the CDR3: TGCAGCGTAACCGGGGGCCCGGCGAACTATGGCTACACCTTC. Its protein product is CSVTGGPANYGYTF. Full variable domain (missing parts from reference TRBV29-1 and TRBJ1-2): SAVISQKPSRDICQRGTSLTIQCQVDSQVTMMFWYRQQPGQSLTLIATANQGSEATYESGFVIDKFPISRPNLTFSTLTVSNMSPEDSSIYLCSVTGGPANYGYTFGSGTRLTVV.

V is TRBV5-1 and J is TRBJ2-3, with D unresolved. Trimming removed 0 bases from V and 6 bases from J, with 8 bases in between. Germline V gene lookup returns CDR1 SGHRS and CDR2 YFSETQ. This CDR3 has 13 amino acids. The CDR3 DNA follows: TGCGCCAGCAGCTTGGGGCTCCCCGATACGCAGTATTTT. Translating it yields CASSLGLPDTQYF. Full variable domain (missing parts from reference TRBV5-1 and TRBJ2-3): KAGVTQTPRYLIKTRGQQVTLSCSPISGHRSVSWYQQTPGQGLQFLFEYFSETQRNKGNFPGRFSGRQFSNSRSEMNVSTLELGDSALYLCASSLGLPDTQYFGPGTRLTVL.

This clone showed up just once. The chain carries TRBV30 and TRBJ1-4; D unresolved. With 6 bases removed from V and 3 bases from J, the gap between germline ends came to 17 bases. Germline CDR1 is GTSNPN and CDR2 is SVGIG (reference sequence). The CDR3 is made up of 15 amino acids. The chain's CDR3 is CACDFADRSNEKLFF. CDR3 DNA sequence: TGTGCCTGCGACTTTGCGGACCGATCTAATGAAAAACTGTTTTTT.

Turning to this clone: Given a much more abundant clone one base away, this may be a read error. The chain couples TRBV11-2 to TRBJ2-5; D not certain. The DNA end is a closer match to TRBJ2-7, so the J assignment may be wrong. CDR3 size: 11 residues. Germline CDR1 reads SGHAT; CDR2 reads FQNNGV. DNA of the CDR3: TGTGCCAGCAGCTTAAATCACGAGCAGTACTTC. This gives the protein CASSLNHEQYF.

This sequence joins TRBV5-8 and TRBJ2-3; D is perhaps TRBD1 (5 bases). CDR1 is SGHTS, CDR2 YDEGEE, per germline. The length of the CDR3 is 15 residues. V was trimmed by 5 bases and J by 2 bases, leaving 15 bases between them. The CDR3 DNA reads TGTGCCAGCAGGCTGGACACCGACAACACAGATACGCAGTATTTT. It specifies CASRLDTDNTDTQYF.

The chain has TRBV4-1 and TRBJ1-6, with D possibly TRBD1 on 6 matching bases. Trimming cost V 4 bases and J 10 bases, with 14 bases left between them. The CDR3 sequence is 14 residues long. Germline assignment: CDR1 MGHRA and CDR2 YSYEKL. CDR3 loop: CASSPRGKGSPLHF. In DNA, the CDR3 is TGCGCCAGCAGCCCCAGGGGAAAGGGCTCACCCCTCCACTTT.

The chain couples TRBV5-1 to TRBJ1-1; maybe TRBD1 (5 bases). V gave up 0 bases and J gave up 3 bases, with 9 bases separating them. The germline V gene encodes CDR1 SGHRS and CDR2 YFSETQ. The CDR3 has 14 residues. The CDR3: CASSLGLGDTEAFF. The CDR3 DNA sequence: TGCGCCAGCAGCTTGGGCCTGGGGGACACTGAAGCTTTCTTT.

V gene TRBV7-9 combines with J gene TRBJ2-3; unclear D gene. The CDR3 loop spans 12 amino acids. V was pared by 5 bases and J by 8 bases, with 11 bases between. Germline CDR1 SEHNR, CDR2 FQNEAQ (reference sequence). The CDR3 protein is CASSDLIGTQYF. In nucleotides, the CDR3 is TGTGCCAGCAGCGACCTTATAGGTACGCAGTATTTT.

CDR3 sequence reads: CASSHPDRAREQYF. The DNA for the CDR3 is TGCGCCAGCAGCCATCCCGACAGGGCTCGCGAGCAGTACTTC. The chain couples TRBV4-1 to TRBJ2-7; 7 bases are a match to TRBD1. CDR3 length equals 14 residues. CDR1 and CDR2 (germline): MGHRA, YSYEKL. V gave up 3 bases and J gave up 6 bases; unmatched junction bases: 8.

Here the CDR3 reads CASSPDGQGTDYSNQPQHF. CDR3 DNA: TGTGCCAGCAGCCCTGACGGACAGGGAACCGATTATAGCAATCAGCCCCAGCATTTT. V usage is TRBV7-9 and J usage is TRBJ1-5; 8 positions agree with TRBD1. Germline trimming cut 5 bases from V and 0 bases from J; bases unmatched to any gene: 15. Looked up from germline, CDR1 is SEHNR and CDR2 is FQNEAQ (reference sequence). The CDR3 sequence is 19 residues long.

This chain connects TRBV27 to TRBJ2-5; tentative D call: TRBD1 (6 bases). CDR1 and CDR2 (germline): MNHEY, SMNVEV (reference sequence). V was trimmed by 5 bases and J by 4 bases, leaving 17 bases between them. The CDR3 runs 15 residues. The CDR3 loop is CASSPGRWGPETQYF. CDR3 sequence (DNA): TGTGCCAGCAGTCCGGGACGGTGGGGGCCAGAGACCCAGTACTTC.